This T cell receptor (beta chain) is drawn from a study of CD8+ T cells in alopecia areata. Study as a whole: Tofacitinib administration persisted for 6 to 18 months, succeeded by 6 months off drug.

Sorted out of PBMCs were CD4+ T cells and CD8+ T cells. About this clone: Antigen unknown.

RNA, once extracted, was reverse transcribed into cDNA for use as the sequencing template. Only in-frame clones appear in the TCRdb table, and some are missing; sequencing was by immunoSEQ multiplex PCR. The repertoire holds about 180,000 clones, with roughly 59% as singletons. Whole-study findings and limits: Mouse data revealed clearer TCR sharing than patient data did, a gap possibly tied to HLA.

From germline, CDR1 is ENHRY and CDR2 SYGVKD. CDR3 length: 13 amino acids. J gave up 2 bases and V 10 bases, and 3 bases lay outside the gene matches. This TCR derives from a human donor with alopecia areata. The sequencing here drew on CD4+ T cells sorted from blood, taken at week 0. This rearrangement joins TRBV10-3 to TRBJ2-2; 8 bases agree with TRBD2. CDR3 protein: CASSGDNTGELFF. DNA for the CDR3: TGTGCCAGTAGCGGGGACAACACCGGGGAGCTGTTTTTT.